This T cell receptor beta chain was identified during a study of blood T cell repertoires in COVID-19. Study as a whole: Sources were T cells, B-cell-depleted T cells, or PBMCs; the material itself was cDNA or gDNA.

The CDR3 spans 15 residues. The J segment lost 7 bases and the V segment lost 5 bases, leaving 7 bases of the junction unmatched. Germline V CDR1 and CDR2: MDHEN, SYDVKM. The study drew participants aged about 18 to 90 years from roughly 25 US areas. Cohort 3 recovery required two negative PCRs, clearance, or symptom resolution. In the study's own analysis: Amplifying reference gene primers gave estimates of nucleated cell counts. Sequencing was performed with immunoSEQ multiplex PCR; in TCRdb, only in-frame clones are kept and a portion is missing. V and J calls plus clone size are reproduced from that table; the DNA served to infer D and trimming. The sample has 360,000 or so clones; roughly 86% are singletons.

The genes are TRBV28 and TRBJ1-6; 8 bases are a match to TRBD1. The sequenced sample consisted of PBMCs or T cells enriched from blood (not recorded which). The TCR sequence derives from a woman under 40 who had recovered from COVID-19. CDR3 loop: CASSPSTGDNSPLHF. The CDR3 DNA reads TGTGCCAGCAGTCCCTCGACAGGGGACAATTCACCCCTCCACTTT.